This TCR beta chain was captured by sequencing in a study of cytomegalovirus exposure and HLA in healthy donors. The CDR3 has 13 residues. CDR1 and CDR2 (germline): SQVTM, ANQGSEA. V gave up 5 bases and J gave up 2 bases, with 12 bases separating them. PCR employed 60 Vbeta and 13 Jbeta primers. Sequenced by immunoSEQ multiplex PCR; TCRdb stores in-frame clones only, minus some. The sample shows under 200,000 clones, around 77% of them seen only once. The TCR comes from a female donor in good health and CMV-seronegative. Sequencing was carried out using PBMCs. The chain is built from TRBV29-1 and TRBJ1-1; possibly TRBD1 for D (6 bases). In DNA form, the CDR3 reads TGCAGCGTTCACAGGGATAGTAACACTGAAGCTTTCTTT. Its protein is CSVHRDSNTEAFF.